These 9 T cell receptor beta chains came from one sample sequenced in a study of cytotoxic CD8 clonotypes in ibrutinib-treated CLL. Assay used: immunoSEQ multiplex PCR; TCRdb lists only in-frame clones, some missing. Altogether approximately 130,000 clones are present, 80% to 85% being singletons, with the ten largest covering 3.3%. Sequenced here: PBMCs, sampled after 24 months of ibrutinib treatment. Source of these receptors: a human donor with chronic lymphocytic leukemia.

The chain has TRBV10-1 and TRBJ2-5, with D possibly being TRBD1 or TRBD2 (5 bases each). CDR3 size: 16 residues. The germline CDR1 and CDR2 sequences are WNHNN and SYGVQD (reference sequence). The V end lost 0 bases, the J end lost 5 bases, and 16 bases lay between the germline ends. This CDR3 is CASSESLGAPRETQYF. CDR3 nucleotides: TGCGCCAGCAGTGAGTCGCTCGGGGCGCCACGTGAGACCCAGTACTTC.

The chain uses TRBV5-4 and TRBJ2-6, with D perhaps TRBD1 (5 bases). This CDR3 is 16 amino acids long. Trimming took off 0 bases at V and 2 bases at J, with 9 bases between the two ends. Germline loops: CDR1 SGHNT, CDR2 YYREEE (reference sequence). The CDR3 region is CASSLGQGAGANVLTF. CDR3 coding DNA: TGTGCCAGCAGCTTGGGTCAGGGCGCTGGGGCCAACGTCCTGACTTTC. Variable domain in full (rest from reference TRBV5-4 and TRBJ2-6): ETGVTQSPTHLIKTRGQQVTLRCSSQSGHNTVSWYQQALGQGPQFIFQYYREEENGRGNFPPRFSGLQFPNYSSELNVNALELDDSALYLCASSLGQGAGANVLTFGAGSRLTVL.

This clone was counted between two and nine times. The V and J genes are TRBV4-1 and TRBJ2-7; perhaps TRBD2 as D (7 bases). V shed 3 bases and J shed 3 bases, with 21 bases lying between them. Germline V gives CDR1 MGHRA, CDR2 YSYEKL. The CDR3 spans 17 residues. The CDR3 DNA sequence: TGCGCCAGCAGCCACGCGTCCGGAGGGGGGGTTGACTACGAGCAGTACTTC. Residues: CASSHASGGGVDYEQYF.

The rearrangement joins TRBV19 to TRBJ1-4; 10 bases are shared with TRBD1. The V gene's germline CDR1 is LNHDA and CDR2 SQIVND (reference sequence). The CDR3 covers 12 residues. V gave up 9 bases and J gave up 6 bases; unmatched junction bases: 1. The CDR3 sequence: CASGTGDEKLFF. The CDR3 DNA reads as TGTGCCAGCGGGACAGGGGATGAAAAACTGTTTTTT.

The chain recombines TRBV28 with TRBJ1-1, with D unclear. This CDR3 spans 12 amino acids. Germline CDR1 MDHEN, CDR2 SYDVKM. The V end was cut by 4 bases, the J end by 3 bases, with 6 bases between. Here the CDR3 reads CASSCLDTEAFF. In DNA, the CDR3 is TGTGCCAGCAGTTGTTTAGACACTGAAGCTTTCTTT. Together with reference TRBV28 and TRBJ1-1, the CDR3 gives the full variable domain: DVKVTQSSRYLVKRTGEKVFLECVQDMDHENMFWYRQDPGLGLRLIYFSYDVKMKEKGDIPEGYSVSREKKERFSLILESASTNQTSMYLCASSCLDTEAFFGQGTRLTVV.

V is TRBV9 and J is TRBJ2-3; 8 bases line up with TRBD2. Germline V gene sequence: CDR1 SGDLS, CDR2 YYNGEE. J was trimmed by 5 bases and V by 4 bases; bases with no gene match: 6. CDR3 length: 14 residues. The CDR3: CASSRAGEGDTQYF. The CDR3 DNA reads TGTGCCAGCAGCCGAGCGGGGGAGGGAGATACGCAGTATTTT.

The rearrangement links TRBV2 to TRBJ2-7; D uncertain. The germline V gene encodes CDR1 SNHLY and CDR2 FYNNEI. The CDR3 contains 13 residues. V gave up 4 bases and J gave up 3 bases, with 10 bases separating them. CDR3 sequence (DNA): TGTGCCAGCAGTGTCCAGCCCGTCTACGAGCAGTACTTC. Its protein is CASSVQPVYEQYF.

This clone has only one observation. The CDR3 sequence: CASSTSSGEQYF. For the CDR3, the DNA is TGTGCCAGCAGCACCTCAAGCGGCGAGCAGTACTTC. V gene TRBV21-1 combines with J gene TRBJ2-7; no DNA check was done on the table's D call, TRBD2. TRBV21-1 constitutes a pseudogene. The CDR3 runs to 12 residues.

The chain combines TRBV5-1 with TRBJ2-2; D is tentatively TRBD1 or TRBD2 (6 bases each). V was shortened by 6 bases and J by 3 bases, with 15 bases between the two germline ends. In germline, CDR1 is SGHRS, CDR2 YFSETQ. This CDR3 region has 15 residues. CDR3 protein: CASTEQEGDTGELFF. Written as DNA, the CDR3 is TGCGCCAGCACGGAGCAGGAGGGGGACACCGGGGAGCTGTTTTTT. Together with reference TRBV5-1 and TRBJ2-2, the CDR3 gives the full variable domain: KAGVTQTPRYLIKTRGQQVTLSCSPISGHRSVSWYQQTPGQGLQFLFEYFSETQRNKGNFPGRFSGRQFSNSRSEMNVSTLELGDSALYLCASTEQEGDTGELFFGEGSRLTVL.